Reported below is one TCR beta chain. Its antigen is currently unknown. This record comes from a study of cytomegalovirus exposure and HLA in healthy donors. Study-level results: A later analysis reportedly found that, within productive TCRs, an Asian-associated ancestry cluster had fewer N-insertions than the mean observed across the roughly 700 donors. In an earlier analysis, productive rearrangement rates for most beta V segments clustered near 87% or 30%.

A multiplex PCR was run with 60 Vbeta primers and 13 Jbeta primers. Method: immunoSEQ multiplex PCR; TCRdb's copy keeps in-frame clones and lacks some. Seen here are approximately 150,000 clones, more than 65% observed once, and the top ten hold 2.5% to 3.5%. Germline trimming cut 0 bases from V and 11 bases from J; bases unmatched to any gene: 5. CDR3 length: 14 amino acids. Germline V CDR1 and CDR2: SGHTS, YDEGEE. The V call is TRBV5-8, the J call TRBJ1-1, with 12 positions matching TRBD1. The TCR was taken from a middle-aged woman in good health and CMV-seropositive. What was sequenced was PBMCs. Written as DNA, the CDR3 is TGTGCCAGCAGCTTGGGGGACAGGGGGCGGGTGGCTTTCTTT. It specifies CASSLGDRGRVAFF.